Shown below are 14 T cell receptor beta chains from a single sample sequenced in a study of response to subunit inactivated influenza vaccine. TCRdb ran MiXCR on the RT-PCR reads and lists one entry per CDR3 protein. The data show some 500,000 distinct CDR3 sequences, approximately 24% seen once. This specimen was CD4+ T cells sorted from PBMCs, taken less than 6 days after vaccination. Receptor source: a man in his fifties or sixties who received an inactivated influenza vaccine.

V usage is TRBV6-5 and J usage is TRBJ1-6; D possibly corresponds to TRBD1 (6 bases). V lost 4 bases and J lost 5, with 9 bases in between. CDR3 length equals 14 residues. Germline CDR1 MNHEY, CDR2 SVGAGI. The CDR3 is CASSLQGNNSPLHF. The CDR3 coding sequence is TGTGCCAGCAGTTTACAGGGTAATAATTCACCCCTCCACTTT.

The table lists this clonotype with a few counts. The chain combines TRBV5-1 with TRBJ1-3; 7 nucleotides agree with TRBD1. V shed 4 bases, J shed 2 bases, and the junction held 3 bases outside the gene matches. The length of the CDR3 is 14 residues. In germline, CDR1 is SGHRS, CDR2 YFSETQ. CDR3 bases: TGCGCCAGCAGCCCAGGGACAGCTGGAAACACCATATATTTT. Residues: CASSPGTAGNTIYF.

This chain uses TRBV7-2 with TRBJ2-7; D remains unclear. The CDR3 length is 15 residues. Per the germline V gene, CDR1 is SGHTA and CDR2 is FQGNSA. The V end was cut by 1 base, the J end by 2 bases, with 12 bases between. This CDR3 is CASSLDKGPTYEQYF. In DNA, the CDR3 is TGTGCCAGCAGCTTAGATAAAGGCCCTACCTACGAGCAGTACTTC. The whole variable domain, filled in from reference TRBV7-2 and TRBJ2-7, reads GAGVSQSPSNKVTEKGKDVELRCDPISGHTALYWYRQSLGQGLEFLIYFQGNSAPDKSGLPSDRFSAERTGGSVSTLTIQRTQQEDSAVYLCASSLDKGPTYEQYFGPGTRLTVT.

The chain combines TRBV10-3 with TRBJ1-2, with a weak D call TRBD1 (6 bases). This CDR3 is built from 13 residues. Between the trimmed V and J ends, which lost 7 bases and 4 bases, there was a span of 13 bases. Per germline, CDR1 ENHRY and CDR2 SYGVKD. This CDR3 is CAITKTGLYGYTF. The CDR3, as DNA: TGTGCCATCACTAAAACAGGGCTCTATGGCTACACCTTC.

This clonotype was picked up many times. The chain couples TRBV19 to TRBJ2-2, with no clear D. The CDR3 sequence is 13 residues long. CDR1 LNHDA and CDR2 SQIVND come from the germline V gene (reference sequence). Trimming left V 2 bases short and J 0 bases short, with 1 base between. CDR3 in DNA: TGTGCCAGTAGTATAACGAACACCGGGGAGCTGTTTTTT. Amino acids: CASSITNTGELFF.

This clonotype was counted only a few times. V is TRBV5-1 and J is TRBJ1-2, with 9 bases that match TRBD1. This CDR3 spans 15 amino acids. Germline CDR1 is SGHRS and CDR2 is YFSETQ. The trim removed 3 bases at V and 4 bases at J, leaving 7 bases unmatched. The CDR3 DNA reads TGCGCCAGCAGCTCCTCCACAGGGGGCGGCTATGGCTACACCTTC. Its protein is CASSSSTGGGYGYTF.

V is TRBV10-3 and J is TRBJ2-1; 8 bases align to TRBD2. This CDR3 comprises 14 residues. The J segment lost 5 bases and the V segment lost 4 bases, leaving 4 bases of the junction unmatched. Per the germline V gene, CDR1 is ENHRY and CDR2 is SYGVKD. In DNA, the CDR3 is TGTGCCATCAGTGGGACTAGCCGTGACAATGAGCAGTTCTTC. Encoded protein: CAISGTSRDNEQFF.

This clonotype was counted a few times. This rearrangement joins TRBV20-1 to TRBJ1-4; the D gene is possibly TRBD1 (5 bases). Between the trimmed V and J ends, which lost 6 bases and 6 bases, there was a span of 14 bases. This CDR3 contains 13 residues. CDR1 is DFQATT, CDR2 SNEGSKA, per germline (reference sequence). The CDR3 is CSAEPRGHEKLFF. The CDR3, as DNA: TGCAGTGCGGAACCCCGGGGACATGAAAAACTGTTTTTT.

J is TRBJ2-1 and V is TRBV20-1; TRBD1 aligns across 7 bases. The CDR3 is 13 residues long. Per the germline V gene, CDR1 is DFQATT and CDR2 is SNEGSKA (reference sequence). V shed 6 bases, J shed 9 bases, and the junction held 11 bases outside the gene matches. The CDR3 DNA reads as TGCAGTGCCTTTCGACAGGGCGAAGGTGAGCAGTTCTTC. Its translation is CSAFRQGEGEQFF.

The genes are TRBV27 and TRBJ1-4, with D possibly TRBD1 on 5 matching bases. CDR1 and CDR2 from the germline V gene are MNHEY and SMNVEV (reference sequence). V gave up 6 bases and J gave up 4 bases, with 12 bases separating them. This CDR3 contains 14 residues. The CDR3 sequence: CASSSGLYNEKLFF. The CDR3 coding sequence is TGTGCCAGCAGCTCGGGACTTTATAATGAAAAACTGTTTTTT.

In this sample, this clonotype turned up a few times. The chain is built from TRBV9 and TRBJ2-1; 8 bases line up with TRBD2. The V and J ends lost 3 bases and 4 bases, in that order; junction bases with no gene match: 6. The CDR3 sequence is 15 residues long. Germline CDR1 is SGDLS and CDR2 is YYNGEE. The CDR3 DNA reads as TGTGCCAGCAGCGGCGAGCGGGAGCGGTACAATGAGCAGTTCTTC. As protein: CASSGERERYNEQFF.

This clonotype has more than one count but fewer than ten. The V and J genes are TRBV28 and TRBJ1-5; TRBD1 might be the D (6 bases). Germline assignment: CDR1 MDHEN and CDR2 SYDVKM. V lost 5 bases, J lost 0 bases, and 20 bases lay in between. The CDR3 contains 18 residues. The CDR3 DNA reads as TGTGCCAGCAGTGCGCCCCGGACAGTTTCTTATAGCAATCAGCCCCAGCATTTT. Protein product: CASSAPRTVSYSNQPQHF.

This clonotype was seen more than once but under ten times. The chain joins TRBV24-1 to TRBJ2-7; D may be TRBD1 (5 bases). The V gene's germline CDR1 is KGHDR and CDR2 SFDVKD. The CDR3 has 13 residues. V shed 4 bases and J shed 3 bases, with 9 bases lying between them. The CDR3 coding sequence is TGTGCCACCAGTGACCCGACAGTCTACGAGCAGTACTTC. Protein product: CATSDPTVYEQYF.

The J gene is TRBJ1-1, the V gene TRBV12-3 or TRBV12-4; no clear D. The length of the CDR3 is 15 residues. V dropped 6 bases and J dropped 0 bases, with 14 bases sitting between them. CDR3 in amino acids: CASSREAGLNTEAFF. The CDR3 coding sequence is TGTGCCAGCAGCAGAGAGGCGGGCTTGAACACTGAAGCTTTCTTT.